Listed below are T cell receptor beta chains from one sample, sequenced in a study of T-cell memory formation after mild COVID-19. TCRdb processed the 5' RACE reads anew with MiXCR; each CDR3 protein has one entry. Among fewer than 350,000 distinct CDR3 sequences listed, roughly 15% were seen once. Sequencing was carried out using PBMCs or a T cell subset sorted from them (not recorded which). These receptors all come from a young man who had mild COVID-19 (a few samples of this study predate the infection). Cell type and time point are not known. Both conserved end residues are part of each CDR3.

length	V	J	CDR3
16	TRBV5-1	TRBJ2-1	CASSQGQGRSYNEQFF
20	TRBV18	TRBJ2-2	CASSPPRGEPQGANTGELFF
12	TRBV5-4	TRBJ1-2	CASSDVLNGYTF
13	TRBV7-2	TRBJ1-5	CASSLTGEQPQHF
17	TRBV4-3	TRBJ2-1	CASSQDAPGGGVYEQFF
13	TRBV6-5	TRBJ2-3	CASSPIAGDTQYF
13	TRBV3-1	TRBJ1-3	CASSQNSGNTIYF
15	TRBV11-2	TRBJ2-4	CASSSIPGAKNIQYF
14	TRBV19	TRBJ2-1	CASTFNGGYNEQFF
15	TRBV19	TRBJ2-1	CASSIGGQGWNEQFF
14	TRBV19	TRBJ2-5	CASSIDDRSRTQYF
12	TRBV20-1	TRBJ2-5	CSAREGGAAQYF
12	TRBV29-1	TRBJ1-2	CSVEDFRYGYTF
16	TRBV24-1	TRBJ2-1	CATRDPGLNTDNEQFF
16	TRBV3-1	TRBJ2-5	CASSQGGPGGQETQYF
15	TRBV11-2	TRBJ2-4	CASSLIPGTKNIQYF
13	TRBV10-3	TRBJ2-1	CAISLMAYNEQFF
14	TRBV7-2	TRBJ1-3	CASSLDVRRNTIYF
15	TRBV9	TRBJ1-2	CASSSPGQRRNGYTF
16	TRBV4-1	TRBJ2-2	CASSHSRDSPDGELFF
14	TRBV15	TRBJ1-2	CATRTVTGNYGYTF
15	TRBV5-1	TRBJ2-3	CASLPTSGVTDTQYF
14	TRBV11-2	TRBJ2-7	CASSLPTGPNEQYF